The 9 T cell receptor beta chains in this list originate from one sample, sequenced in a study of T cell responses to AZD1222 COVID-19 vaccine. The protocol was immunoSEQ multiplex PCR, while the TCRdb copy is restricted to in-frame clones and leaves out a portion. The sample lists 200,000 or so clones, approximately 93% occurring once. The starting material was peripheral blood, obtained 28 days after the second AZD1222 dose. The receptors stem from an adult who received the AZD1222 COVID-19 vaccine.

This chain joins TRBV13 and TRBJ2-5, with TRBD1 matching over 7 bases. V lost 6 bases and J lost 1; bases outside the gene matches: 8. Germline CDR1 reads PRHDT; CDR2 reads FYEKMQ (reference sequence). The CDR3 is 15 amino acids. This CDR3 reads CASRDHGTAQETQYF. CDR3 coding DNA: TGTGCCAGCAGGGACCATGGGACAGCCCAAGAGACCCAGTACTTC. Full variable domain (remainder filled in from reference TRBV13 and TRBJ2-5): AAGVIQSPRHLIKEKRETATLKCYPIPRHDTVYWYQQGPGQDPQFLISFYEKMQSDKGSIPDRFSAQQFSDYHSELNMSSLELGDSALYFCASRDHGTAQETQYFGPGTRLLVL.

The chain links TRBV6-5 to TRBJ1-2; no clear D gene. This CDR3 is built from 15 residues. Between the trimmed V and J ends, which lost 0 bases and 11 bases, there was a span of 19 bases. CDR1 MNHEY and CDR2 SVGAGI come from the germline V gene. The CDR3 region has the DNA TGTGCCAGCAGTTACTCGGGGTGGAGGGCCCCGGGGTACACCTTC. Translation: CASSYSGWRAPGYTF.

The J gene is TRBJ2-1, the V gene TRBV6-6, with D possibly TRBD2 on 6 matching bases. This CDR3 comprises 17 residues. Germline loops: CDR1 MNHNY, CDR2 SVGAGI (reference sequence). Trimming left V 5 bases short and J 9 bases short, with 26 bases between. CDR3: CASSRNLLGGVGSEQFF. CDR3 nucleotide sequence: TGTGCCAGCAGTCGCAATCTGCTCGGCGGGGTAGGGTCTGAGCAGTTCTTC.

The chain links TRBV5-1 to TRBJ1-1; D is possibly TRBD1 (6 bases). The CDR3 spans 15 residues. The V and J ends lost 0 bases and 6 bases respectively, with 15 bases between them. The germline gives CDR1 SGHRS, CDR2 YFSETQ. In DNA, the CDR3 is TGCGCCAGCAGCTTGGGGAACACAGGGTTAGCTGAAGCTTTCTTT. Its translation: CASSLGNTGLAEAFF.

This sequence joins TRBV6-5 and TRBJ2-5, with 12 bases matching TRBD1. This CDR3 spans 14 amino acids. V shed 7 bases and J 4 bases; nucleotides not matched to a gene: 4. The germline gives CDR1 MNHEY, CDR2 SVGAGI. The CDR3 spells CASMGQGARETQYF. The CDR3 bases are TGTGCCAGCATGGGACAGGGGGCGCGAGAGACCCAGTACTTC.

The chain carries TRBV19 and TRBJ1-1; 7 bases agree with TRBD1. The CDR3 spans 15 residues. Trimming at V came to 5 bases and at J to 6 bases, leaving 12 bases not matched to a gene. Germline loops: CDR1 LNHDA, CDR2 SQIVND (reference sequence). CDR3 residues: CASSARQGGSSEAFF. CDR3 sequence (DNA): TGTGCCAGTAGTGCTCGACAGGGTGGTTCGTCTGAAGCTTTCTTT.

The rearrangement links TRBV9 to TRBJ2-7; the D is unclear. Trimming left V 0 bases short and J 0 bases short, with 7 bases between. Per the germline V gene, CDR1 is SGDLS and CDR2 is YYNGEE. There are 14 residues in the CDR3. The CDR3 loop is CASSVGPDSYEQYF. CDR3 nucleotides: TGTGCCAGCAGCGTAGGCCCCGACTCCTACGAGCAGTACTTC.

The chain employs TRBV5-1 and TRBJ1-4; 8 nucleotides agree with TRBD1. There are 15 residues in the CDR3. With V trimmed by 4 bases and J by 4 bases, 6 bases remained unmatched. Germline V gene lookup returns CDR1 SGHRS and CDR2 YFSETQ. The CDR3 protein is CASSPGQGGNEKLFF. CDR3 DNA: TGCGCCAGCAGCCCCGGACAGGGCGGTAATGAAAAACTGTTTTTT.

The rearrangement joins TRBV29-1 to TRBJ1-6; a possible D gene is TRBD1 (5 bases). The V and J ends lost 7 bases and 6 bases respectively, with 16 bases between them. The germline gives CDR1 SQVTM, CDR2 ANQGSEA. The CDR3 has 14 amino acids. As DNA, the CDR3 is TGCAGCGCCATGACAGAGCCGGGTAATTCACCCCTCCACTTT. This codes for CSAMTEPGNSPLHF.